The 26 T cell receptor beta chains listed next were all sequenced from one sample in a study of shared clonotypes between healthy human individuals. CD45RO-negative CD8 cells positively selected for CCR7 made up the naive population, which excluded terminally differentiated effector memory CD45RA+ cells. Sequenced by immunoSEQ multiplex PCR; TCRdb stores in-frame clones only, minus some. Of around 550,000 clones listed, around 95% were seen once; the top ten hold approximately 0.12%. Sequencing was done on a sample of naive CD8+ T cells sorted from blood. The receptors were gathered from a woman aged 25 to 45 in good health.

V gene TRBV29-1 combines with J gene TRBJ2-1; unclear D gene. Trimming pared 7 bases from V and 0 bases from J, leaving 16 bases between. The CDR3 extends over 15 amino acids. The germline gives CDR1 SQVTM, CDR2 ANQGSEA. CDR3 sequence (DNA): TGCAGCGGCCGCTCGACGACGAGCTCCTACAATGAGCAGTTCTTC. The encoded protein is CSGRSTTSSYNEQFF.

Worth noting for this clone: Other nucleotide sequences in the sample specify the same CDR3. V gene TRBV27 combines with J gene TRBJ1-1; 10 nucleotides agree with TRBD1. J was trimmed by 4 bases and V by 5 bases; bases with no gene match: 4. CDR1 is MNHEY, CDR2 SMNVEV, per germline (reference sequence). This CDR3 is 14 amino acids long. The CDR3 spells CASSLRTGGTEAFF. CDR3 DNA: TGTGCCAGCAGTCTACGGACAGGGGGCACTGAAGCTTTCTTT.

The chain recombines TRBV6-6 with TRBJ1-5; no definite D call. Germline-derived CDR1 and CDR2 are MNHNY and SVGAGI (reference sequence). This CDR3 is 14 amino acids long. V gave up 2 bases and J gave up 4 bases, with 9 bases separating them. CDR3 DNA: TGTGCCAGCAGTTACGGCCCGCCTAATCAGCCCCAGCATTTT. Translated: CASSYGPPNQPQHF.

The chain uses TRBV2 and TRBJ2-3; 10 nucleotides align to TRBD1. Germline loops: CDR1 SNHLY, CDR2 FYNNEI. The CDR3 covers 20 residues. The trim removed 6 bases at V and 1 base at J, leaving 19 bases unmatched. As DNA, the CDR3 is TGTGCCAGCAGCCACCTGTGGGACAGGGGATCACTAGCGGGCACAGATACGCAGTATTTT. It yields the protein CASSHLWDRGSLAGTDTQYF.

The J gene is TRBJ1-4, the V gene TRBV10-3; 8 bases agree with TRBD1. The germline V gene encodes CDR1 ENHRY and CDR2 SYGVKD. Trimming cost V 6 bases and J 8 bases; bases outside gene matches: 8. This CDR3 is 14 amino acids long. DNA for the CDR3: TGTGCCATCAGCCTGGACAGGGAAGGAGAAAAACTGTTTTTT. Translating gives CAISLDREGEKLFF.

The rearrangement joins TRBV5-4 to TRBJ2-2; D may be TRBD2 (6 bases). Germline V lookup: CDR1 SGHNT, CDR2 YYREEE (reference sequence). The CDR3 spans 16 residues. Trimming shortened V by 4 bases and J by 4 bases, and 17 bases separated the two germline ends. The CDR3 DNA reads as TGTGCCAGCAGCCCCTCCGAGTTGGAGGGCACCGGGGAGCTGTTTTTT. Translated, it gives CASSPSELEGTGELFF.

A word on this clone: Other DNA sequences of this sample code for an identical CDR3. This chain links TRBV15 with TRBJ1-1; a possible D gene is TRBD1 (6 bases). The V and J ends lost 0 bases and 5 bases respectively, with 7 bases between them. CDR1 is LNHNV and CDR2 is YYDKDF in the germline V gene (reference sequence). The CDR3 runs to 13 residues. In nucleotides, the CDR3 is TGTGCCACCAGCAGAGACAGGGGTACTGAAGCTTTCTTT. Amino acids: CATSRDRGTEAFF.

Details on this clone: The sample carries other DNA sequences with the same CDR3. The CDR3 DNA reads TGTGCCAGTAGTATAGGTTCTAGCACAGATACGCAGTATTTT. This codes for CASSIGSSTDTQYF. The chain joins TRBV19 to TRBJ2-3; the D is unclear. Germline CDR1 and CDR2: LNHDA and SQIVND (reference sequence). The length of the CDR3 is 14 residues. Trimming cost V 1 base and J 0 bases, with 5 bases left between them.

The V gene is TRBV5-6, the J gene TRBJ1-2, with 8 nucleotides matching TRBD1. The CDR3 has 14 residues. The V and J ends lost 2 bases and 6 bases, in that order; junction bases with no gene match: 6. Germline V CDR1 and CDR2: SGHDT, YYEEEE. Here the CDR3 reads CASSFSGGAHGYTF. DNA of the CDR3: TGTGCCAGCAGCTTTTCAGGGGGCGCGCATGGCTACACCTTC.

This sequence joins TRBV30 and TRBJ2-1; a possible D gene is TRBD2 (5 bases). V lost 2 bases to trimming and J lost 8 bases, with 13 bases between them. This CDR3 is 13 amino acids long. CDR1 and CDR2 (germline): GTSNPN, SVGIG (reference sequence). The CDR3 spells CAWSQLGPDEQFF. CDR3 nucleotide sequence: TGTGCCTGGAGTCAACTAGGTCCCGATGAGCAGTTCTTC.

The chain couples TRBV7-8 to TRBJ1-5; D is undetermined. The CDR3 is made up of 14 amino acids. The germline gives CDR1 SGHVS, CDR2 FQNEAQ. V shed 7 bases and J shed 0 bases, with 10 bases lying between them. The CDR3 loop reads CASTQRVSNQPQHF. The CDR3 DNA is TGTGCCAGCACCCAACGGGTTAGCAATCAGCCCCAGCATTTT.

The J gene is TRBJ2-7, the V gene TRBV5-4, with 10 bases fitting TRBD2. This CDR3 comprises 16 residues. The germline CDR1 and CDR2 sequences are SGHNT and YYREEE (reference sequence). The trim removed 4 bases at V and 1 base at J, leaving 8 bases unmatched. CDR3: CASSQAGSGGSYEQYF. In DNA form, the CDR3 reads TGTGCCAGCAGCCAAGCTGGTAGCGGGGGGTCCTACGAGCAGTACTTC.

The V gene is TRBV28, the J gene TRBJ2-7; no firm D call. The CDR3 spans 15 residues. The V and J ends lost 8 bases and 3 bases respectively, with 20 bases between them. Germline V gene lookup returns CDR1 MDHEN and CDR2 SYDVKM. The CDR3 here is CASAKRLSIVYEQYF. The CDR3 nucleotides are TGTGCCAGCGCGAAACGGCTTAGTATTGTCTACGAGCAGTACTTC. The full variable domain, with the rest looked up from reference TRBV28 and TRBJ2-7, is DVKVTQSSRYLVKRTGEKVFLECVQDMDHENMFWYRQDPGLGLRLIYFSYDVKMKEKGDIPEGYSVSREKKERFSLILESASTNQTSMYLCASAKRLSIVYEQYFGPGTRLTVT.

This clone was detected only a few times. The chain links TRBV28 to TRBJ1-2, with 9 bases matching TRBD1. The germline gives CDR1 MDHEN, CDR2 SYDVKM. This CDR3 spans 12 amino acids. V was pared by 7 bases and J by 13 bases, with 10 bases of the junction left unmatched. CDR3: CASMEQGATGTF. CDR3 in DNA: TGTGCCAGCATGGAACAGGGGGCTACGGGCACCTTC.

The chain joins TRBV6-5 to TRBJ2-7, with no clear D. This CDR3 is built from 16 residues. CDR1 MNHEY and CDR2 SVGAGI come from the germline V gene. The V end lost 0 bases, the J end lost 0 bases, and 12 bases lay between the germline ends. In DNA, the CDR3 is TGTGCCAGCAGTTACTCGATCGAGCGAGCCTCCTACGAGCAGTACTTC. Its protein is CASSYSIERASYEQYF.

The sample holds one count of this clone. The chain uses TRBV27 and TRBJ1-5; 10 bases match TRBD1. Germline V lookup: CDR1 MNHEY, CDR2 SMNVEV (reference sequence). The CDR3 covers 14 residues. Germline trimming cut 6 bases from V and 7 bases from J; bases unmatched to any gene: 6. The CDR3 DNA follows: TGTGCCAGCAGCCAGACAGGGGGCGAACAGCCCCAGCATTTT. Its protein is CASSQTGGEQPQHF.

This chain links TRBV27 with TRBJ2-7; TRBD2 agrees at 8 bases. The CDR3 contains 13 residues. The germline gives CDR1 MNHEY, CDR2 SMNVEV (reference sequence). V lost 6 bases and J lost 6; bases outside the gene matches: 7. CDR3 loop: CASSTRGGLEQYF. CDR3 sequence (DNA): TGTGCCAGCAGCACCCGGGGGGGGCTCGAGCAGTACTTC.

J is TRBJ2-7 and V is TRBV6-5, with TRBD1 matching over 7 bases. The CDR3 has 15 residues. J gave up 2 bases and V 6 bases, and 10 bases lay outside the gene matches. The germline gives CDR1 MNHEY, CDR2 SVGAGI. This CDR3 reads CASRNSRDSPYEQYF. CDR3 nucleotides: TGTGCCAGCAGGAACTCCCGGGACAGTCCCTACGAGCAGTACTTC.

The chain employs TRBV28 and TRBJ1-5; 8 positions agree with TRBD1. The CDR3 has 18 residues. Germline assignment: CDR1 MDHEN and CDR2 SYDVKM. V was pared by 1 base and J by 0 bases, with 8 bases of the junction left unmatched. CDR3 in DNA: TGTGCCAGCAGTTTATCTCTCGCGGACAGGGATAGCAATCAGCCCCAGCATTTT. Its protein product is CASSLSLADRDSNQPQHF.

The rearrangement joins TRBV9 to TRBJ1-1, with 7 bases matching TRBD1. The V and J ends lost 4 bases and 1 base, in that order; junction bases with no gene match: 4. The CDR3 runs to 14 residues. CDR1 and CDR2 (germline): SGDLS, YYNGEE. The CDR3 sequence is CASSSRTGNTEAFF. The CDR3 DNA follows: TGTGCCAGCAGCTCGAGGACAGGGAACACTGAAGCTTTCTTT.

This chain uses TRBV27 with TRBJ2-1; D unresolved. The CDR3 runs 14 residues. Germline V lookup: CDR1 MNHEY, CDR2 SMNVEV (reference sequence). V was cut by 5 bases and J by 3 bases, with 11 bases left in between. The DNA for the CDR3 is TGTGCCAGCAGTATCCAGAACAGCTACAATGAGCAGTTCTTC. It encodes CASSIQNSYNEQFF.

In DNA, the CDR3 is TGTGCCAGCAGTTTATTTCCATCCGGGGAGCTGTTTTTT. Its translation: CASSLFPSGELFF. The V gene is TRBV28, the J gene TRBJ2-2, with no clear D. The CDR3 sequence is 13 residues long. The germline CDR1 and CDR2 sequences are MDHEN and SYDVKM. Trimming shortened V by 1 base and J by 6 bases, and 6 bases separated the two germline ends.

This clone was recorded once. The genes are TRBV29-1 and TRBJ2-7; TRBD1 is a possible D gene (6 bases). Germline V gene data show CDR1 as SQVTM and CDR2 as ANQGSEA. Trimming took 0 bases from V and 3 from J, leaving 9 bases between them. The CDR3 runs 13 residues. CDR3 sequence reads: CSVEEGAGYEQYF. The CDR3 bases are TGCAGCGTTGAAGAGGGGGCAGGCTACGAGCAGTACTTC.

The chain links TRBV5-8 to TRBJ2-1; D perhaps matches TRBD2 (6 bases). CDR3 length: 17 amino acids. Trimming stripped 4 bases from V and 5 bases from J, with 22 bases between. The germline gives CDR1 SGHTS, CDR2 YDEGEE. As DNA, the CDR3 is TGTGCCAGCAGCCGAGACGACTTGGCTAGCGAAGACAATGAGCAGTTCTTC. As protein: CASSRDDLASEDNEQFF.

This CDR3 reads CASSQDDFYEQYF. The CDR3 region has the DNA TGTGCCAGCAGCCAAGACGACTTCTACGAGCAGTACTTC. The chain joins TRBV14 to TRBJ2-7; D ambiguous. This CDR3 is built from 13 residues. The germline gives CDR1 SGHDN, CDR2 FVKESK. Trimming cost V 0 bases and J 3 bases, with 6 bases left between them.

The V and J genes are TRBV27 and TRBJ2-5, with TRBD2 as a possible D gene (6 bases). In germline, CDR1 is MNHEY, CDR2 SMNVEV (reference sequence). The V end lost 2 bases, the J end lost 3 bases, and 13 bases lay between the germline ends. The CDR3 runs 15 residues. CDR3 DNA: TGTGCCAGCAGTTTAGTTGGAGGGGTGGAAGAGACCCAGTACTTC. Its protein product is CASSLVGGVEETQYF.